This TCR beta chain was profiled in a study of shared clonotypes between healthy human individuals. Authors' processing steps: ImmunoSEQ sequences covered only the junction and lacked quality scores; filtering therefore differed. Assay: immunoSEQ multiplex PCR; the TCRdb copy retains only in-frame clones and omits some. V, J and clone size were drawn from that table, and D and trimming were deduced from the DNA. Altogether some 95,000 clones are present, approximately 70% being singletons, with the ten largest covering about 50%. The clonotype comes from a young man in good health. Sequenced material: memory CD8+ T cells sorted from blood. The subset: CD45RO+ cells pooled with CCR7-negative TemRA cells.

The CDR3 sequence: CASSVQSNEQFF. The CDR3, as DNA: TGCGCCAGCAGTGTTCAGTCCAATGAGCAGTTCTTC. This chain joins TRBV5-1 and TRBJ2-1; D call uncertain. This CDR3 has 12 amino acids. CDR1 and CDR2 (germline): SGHRS, YFSETQ. V lost 5 bases and J lost 6, with 9 bases in between.